The subject of this entry is one T cell receptor (beta chain). Its antigen is currently unknown. The sample's time point: baseline, week 1 (first vaccination visit). Treatment of the sample: pre-vaccination baseline after standard-of-care therapy. Donor tumors were new WHO grade 3 or 4 IDH1-mutant, ATRX-lost astrocytomas. The sample belongs to a study of a mutant IDH1 vaccine in newly diagnosed glioma. Study information: Antecedent treatment encompassed radiotherapy, temozolomide, or their combination; the majority received both.

The V end lost 5 bases, the J end lost 5 bases, and 13 bases lay between the germline ends. The CDR3 is 14 residues long. Germline CDR1 LNHDA, CDR2 SQIVND (reference sequence). Measured with immunoSEQ multiplex PCR; TCRdb has only the in-frame clones, and not every one. The repertoire holds about 67,000 clones, with around 82% as singletons. General study findings and limits: Of the patients, 85% to 95% had vaccine-induced immune responses.

The gene calls are TRBV19 and TRBJ2-1; D might be TRBD1 or TRBD2, each matching 6 bases. The material sequenced was peripheral blood mononuclear cells (PBMCs), taken from a glioma patient treated with radiotherapy, temozolomide or both. This receptor was taken from a woman aged 18-35 years with glioma. Some clones in this sample may be carry-over from other donors' samples. In DNA form, the CDR3 reads TGTGCCAGTAGTGTACAGGGACTTAACAATGAGCAGTTCTTC. Translating gives CASSVQGLNNEQFF.